This T cell receptor (beta chain) was captured by sequencing in a study of blood T cell repertoires in COVID-19. The CDR3 consists of 15 residues. CDR1 and CDR2 (germline): SGHTA, FQGTGA. Unmatched junction bases numbered 4, after V lost 1 base and J lost 2 bases. Here immunoSEQ multiplex PCR was the method, and the copy in TCRdb shows in-frame clones only, minus some. This sample yields about 130,000 clones, of which around 86% are seen a single time; roughly 3.9% belongs to the top ten. The sample taken for sequencing was PBMCs or T cells enriched from blood (not recorded which). This receptor was taken from a man aged 50-59 years who had recovered from COVID-19. The chain uses TRBV7-3 and TRBJ1-1; TRBD1 matches at 7 bases. In nucleotides, the CDR3 is TGTGCCAGCAGCTTAAGGGCAGGGGGAAACACTGAAGCTTTCTTT. This encodes CASSLRAGGNTEAFF.